This T cell receptor (beta chain) was observed in a study of cytomegalovirus exposure and HLA in healthy donors. Notes on the study in general: A later analysis found TCR association rates differed by HLA locus, highest for DRB1 and lowest for HLA-C. An observed cluster of highly shared sequence variants was recorded as a likely sequencing artifact.

With respect to this clone: Its antigen is as yet unknown.

The V end lost 2 bases, the J end lost 0 bases, and 14 bases lay between the germline ends. The germline V gene encodes CDR1 SQVTM and CDR2 ANQGSEA. The CDR3 totals 15 residues. The PCR had 60 Vbeta and 13 Jbeta primers. Here immunoSEQ multiplex PCR was the method, and the copy in TCRdb shows in-frame clones only, minus some. Of 75,000 to 90,000 clones detected, approximately 79% appear once; the ten largest clones hold around 22%. V usage is TRBV29-1 and J usage is TRBJ2-7; tentatively, D is TRBD1 (5 bases). This TCR derives from a woman in her forties in good health and CMV-seropositive. Sequences were obtained from PBMCs. The CDR3 region is CSVELSGGHSYEQYF. DNA of the CDR3: TGCAGCGTTGAACTGTCGGGCGGACACTCCTACGAGCAGTACTTC.